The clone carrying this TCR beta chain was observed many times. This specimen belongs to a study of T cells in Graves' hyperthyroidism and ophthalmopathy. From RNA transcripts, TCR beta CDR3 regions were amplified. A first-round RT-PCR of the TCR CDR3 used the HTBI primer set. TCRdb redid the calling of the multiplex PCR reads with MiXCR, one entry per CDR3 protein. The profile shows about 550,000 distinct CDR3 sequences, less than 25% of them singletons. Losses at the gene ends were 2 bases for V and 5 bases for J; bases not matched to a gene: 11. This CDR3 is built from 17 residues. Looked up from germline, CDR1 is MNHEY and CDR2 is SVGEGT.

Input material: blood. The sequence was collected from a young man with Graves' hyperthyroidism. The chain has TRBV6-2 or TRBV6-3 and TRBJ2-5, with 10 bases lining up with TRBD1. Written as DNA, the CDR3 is TGTGCCAGCAGTTACGGGACAGGGGTCTTCGATATGGAGACCCAGTACTTC. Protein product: CASSYGTGVFDMETQYF.